Sequencing of this T cell receptor (beta chain) was carried out in a study of shared clonotypes between healthy human individuals. The DNA input per sorted-subset replicate PCR was 150 to 200 ng, corresponding to some 30,000 T cell genomes. Assay used: immunoSEQ multiplex PCR; TCRdb lists only in-frame clones, some missing. Of about 2,100,000 clones listed, 85% to 95% were seen once; the top ten hold about 1.8%. Naive CD8 cells, CD45RO-negative and positively selected for CCR7, excluded terminally differentiated effector memory CD45RA+ cells. This clone was seen once. The ends were cut back, 7 bases at V and 1 base at J, with 20 bases in the middle. Germline V CDR1 and CDR2: SEHNR, FQNEAQ (reference sequence). The CDR3 consists of 16 residues.

This chain joins TRBV7-9 and TRBJ2-7; maybe TRBD2 (6 bases). The sample comprised naive CD8+ T cells from PBMCs. This clonotype was obtained from a man aged 18 to 35 in good health. Some clones in this sample may be carry-over from other donors' samples. The CDR3 bases are TGTGCCAGCACCCGCGGGGACTCATACTTTTCCTACGAGCAGTACTTC. Translating it yields CASTRGDSYFSYEQYF.